A single sample is the source of the 21 T cell receptor beta chains below, sequenced in a study of cytomegalovirus exposure and HLA in healthy donors. Amplification used 60 Vbeta primers and 13 Jbeta primers. TCRdb's copy holds only in-frame clones and misses some; the assay was immunoSEQ multiplex PCR. The table shows more than 150,000 clones, with 83% occurring only once. Sequenced sample: PBMCs. The receptors originated from a man over 45 in good health and CMV-seronegative.

A few counts support this clone. The chain joins TRBV7-3 to TRBJ2-1, with 10 positions matching TRBD2. J gave up 7 bases and V 3 bases, and 9 bases lay outside the gene matches. In germline, CDR1 is SGHTA, CDR2 FQGTGA. CDR3 size: 16 residues. The chain's CDR3 is CASSFRAGGPTNEQFF. The CDR3 DNA sequence: TGTGCCAGCAGCTTTCGAGCGGGAGGGCCAACAAATGAGCAGTTCTTC. The full variable domain, its missing parts supplied by reference TRBV7-3 and TRBJ2-1, is GAGVSQTPSNKVTEKGKYVELRCDPISGHTALYWYRQSLGQGPEFLIYFQGTGAADDSGLPNDRFFAVRPEGSVSTLKIQRTERGDSAVYLCASSFRAGGPTNEQFFGPGTRLTVL.

CDR3 in amino acids: CASSRTGSSEQYF. As DNA, the CDR3 is TGTGCCAGCAGTAGGACAGGGAGTAGCGAGCAGTACTTC. This rearrangement joins TRBV28 to TRBJ2-7, with 8 bases that match TRBD1. The CDR3 loop spans 13 amino acids. With V trimmed by 5 bases and J by 6 bases, 6 bases remained unmatched. Germline V gene sequence: CDR1 MDHEN, CDR2 SYDVKM.

The chain couples TRBV28 to TRBJ2-7; 7 bases map to TRBD2. CDR1 is MDHEN and CDR2 is SYDVKM in the germline V gene. This CDR3 spans 13 amino acids. Trimming took 9 bases from V and 2 from J; bases not matched to a gene: 7. The CDR3 here is CASGGTTPYEQYF. Here the CDR3 DNA reads TGTGCCAGTGGAGGGACTACACCCTACGAGCAGTACTTC.

The chain is built from TRBV28 and TRBJ1-1; TRBD1 matches 7 bases. Germline assignment: CDR1 MDHEN and CDR2 SYDVKM. V shed 6 bases and J 0 bases; nucleotides not matched to a gene: 4. The CDR3 extends over 14 amino acids. CDR3 DNA sequence: TGTGCCAGCAGGGGGGGACAGATGAACACTGAAGCTTTCTTT. This encodes CASRGGQMNTEAFF. The variable domain in full, completed from reference TRBV28 and TRBJ1-1, reads DVKVTQSSRYLVKRTGEKVFLECVQDMDHENMFWYRQDPGLGLRLIYFSYDVKMKEKGDIPEGYSVSREKKERFSLILESASTNQTSMYLCASRGGQMNTEAFFGQGTRLTVV.

V gene TRBV2 combines with J gene TRBJ2-1, with TRBD1 matching 8 bases. Trimming cost V 8 bases and J 4 bases; bases outside gene matches: 7. Per germline, CDR1 SNHLY and CDR2 FYNNEI. The CDR3 runs 14 residues. CDR3 in amino acids: CASGGTGGYNEQFF. The CDR3 region has the DNA TGTGCCAGCGGGGGAACAGGGGGGTACAATGAGCAGTTCTTC. The complete variable domain, with remaining parts taken from reference TRBV2 and TRBJ2-1, reads EPEVTQTPSHQVTQMGQEVILRCVPISNHLYFYWYRQILGQKVEFLVSFYNNEISEKSEIFDDQFSVERPDGSNFTLKIRSTKLEDSAMYFCASGGTGGYNEQFFGPGTRLTVL.

The chain recombines TRBV19 with TRBJ2-2; TRBD2 is a possible D gene (6 bases). From germline, CDR1 is LNHDA and CDR2 SQIVND (reference sequence). The CDR3 loop spans 15 amino acids. Trimming pared 5 bases from V and 1 base from J, leaving 11 bases between. CDR3 residues: CASSGGRLNTGELFF. CDR3 DNA: TGTGCCAGTAGTGGGGGGAGGTTGAACACCGGGGAGCTGTTTTTT.

In this sample, this clone turned up once. V is TRBV19 and J is TRBJ1-3, with 8 nucleotides matching TRBD1. J lost 8 bases, V lost 6 bases, and 12 bases had no gene match. Germline V CDR1 and CDR2: LNHDA, SQIVND (reference sequence). CDR3 length equals 15 residues. The CDR3 sequence: CASRGLGQGGYTIYF. Here the CDR3 DNA reads TGTGCCAGTAGAGGACTCGGACAGGGCGGATACACCATATATTTT.

The chain combines TRBV7-9 with TRBJ1-2; maybe TRBD1 (6 bases). This CDR3 comprises 19 residues. The V and J ends lost 2 bases and 4 bases respectively, with 26 bases between them. Germline V gives CDR1 SEHNR, CDR2 FQNEAQ (reference sequence). The CDR3 loop is CASSLNSMGRQDPGYGYTF. The CDR3 coding sequence is TGTGCCAGCAGCTTAAATTCAATGGGCCGACAGGACCCTGGCTATGGCTACACCTTC.

V and J are TRBV4-3 and TRBJ1-5; the D is unclear. Germline CDR1 and CDR2: LGHNA and YSLEER. This CDR3 has 17 residues. The V end lost 1 base, the J end lost 2 bases, and 15 bases lay between the germline ends. The CDR3 DNA reads as TGCGCCAGCAGCCAAGGATCGGGGTCCGCGGGCAATCAGCCCCAGCATTTT. Translating it yields CASSQGSGSAGNQPQHF.

The V and J genes are TRBV7-8 and TRBJ1-5; D gene uncertain. This CDR3 is built from 14 residues. Trimming shortened V by 0 bases and J by 4 bases, and 7 bases separated the two germline ends. Germline V CDR1 and CDR2: SGHVS, FQNEAQ. The CDR3 region has the DNA TGTGCCAGCAGCTTAGCGGCAGATAATCAGCCCCAGCATTTT. It is translated as CASSLAADNQPQHF.

The chain is built from TRBV15 and TRBJ2-7; 8 nucleotides agree with TRBD1. With 4 bases clipped from V and 5 bases from J, the junction kept 7 bases outside the gene matches. Germline V gene sequence: CDR1 LNHNV, CDR2 YYDKDF (reference sequence). The CDR3 runs to 14 residues. CDR3 in DNA: TGTGCCACCAGCACCCGGACAGGGTTGAACGAGCAGTACTTC. Translation gives CATSTRTGLNEQYF.

This clone appeared once. The chain combines TRBV7-2 with TRBJ1-1; 7 bases line up with TRBD1. This CDR3 is built from 14 residues. Germline-derived CDR1 and CDR2 are SGHTA and FQGNSA. V was clipped by 4 bases and J by 3 bases; unmatched bases: 5. The CDR3 loop is CASSSTGADTEAFF. The CDR3 nucleotides read TGTGCCAGCAGCTCCACAGGGGCTGACACTGAAGCTTTCTTT.

This chain connects TRBV6-5 to TRBJ2-2; weak D call: TRBD2 (6 bases). This CDR3 is 14 amino acids long. With 4 bases removed from V and 7 bases from J, the gap between germline ends came to 13 bases. CDR1 and CDR2 from the germline V gene are MNHEY and SVGAGI. The CDR3 region has the DNA TGTGCCAGCAGTTCAACTCTAGCGAGCGGGGAGCTGTTTTTT. It specifies CASSSTLASGELFF.

This rearrangement joins TRBV10-3 to TRBJ1-5; D is undetermined. CDR1 and CDR2 (germline): ENHRY, SYGVKD. Between the trimmed V and J ends, which lost 3 bases and 9 bases, there was a span of 12 bases. The CDR3 length is 13 residues. The chain's CDR3 is CAISDSVVRPQHF. CDR3 coding DNA: TGTGCCATCAGTGACTCCGTCGTTCGGCCCCAGCATTTT.

This chain connects TRBV7-2 to TRBJ2-1, with TRBD2 matching 8 bases. Germline V gives CDR1 SGHTA, CDR2 FQGNSA. The V gene end was trimmed by 3 bases and the J gene end by 7 bases; junction bases not matched to a gene: 5. The CDR3 totals 14 residues. CDR3 in DNA: TGTGCCAGCAGCTTGACTAGCGATGGTAATGAGCAGTTCTTC. Its translation: CASSLTSDGNEQFF.

The V gene is TRBV28, the J gene TRBJ1-2; no definite D call. This CDR3 has 12 amino acids. Trimming left V 5 bases short and J 8 bases short, with 12 bases between. The germline V gene has CDR1 MDHEN and CDR2 SYDVKM. The CDR3 loop reads CASSTVLSGYTF. DNA of the CDR3: TGTGCCAGCAGTACTGTTCTCTCAGGCTACACCTTC.

This clone was counted a single time. The CDR3 DNA reads as TGTGCCAGCAGCTATACAGGGGGCGGCTCCTACGAGCAGTACTTC. Translated: CASSYTGGGSYEQYF. The chain employs TRBV6-5 and TRBJ2-7; the match to TRBD1 covers 9 bases. Germline V gene lookup returns CDR1 MNHEY and CDR2 SVGAGI. Trimming took 6 bases from V and 0 from J; bases not matched to a gene: 6. CDR3 length equals 15 residues.

This rearrangement joins TRBV11-3 to TRBJ2-3, with TRBD2 identical over 10 bases. CDR3 length: 18 residues. Per the germline V gene, CDR1 is SGHNT and CDR2 is YENEEA. With V trimmed by 4 bases and J by 2 bases, 12 bases remained unmatched. CDR3 coding DNA: TGTGCCAGCAGCTCCGGGACTAGCGCCGGGCAAATCACAGATACGCAGTATTTT. Its protein product is CASSSGTSAGQITDTQYF.

This clone was observed a handful of times. This sequence joins TRBV5-5 and TRBJ2-1; D not certain. Germline CDR1 is SGHKS and CDR2 is YYEKEE (reference sequence). Trimming took off 4 bases at V and 0 bases at J, with 11 bases between the two ends. The CDR3 has 15 amino acids. In DNA form, the CDR3 reads TGTGCCAGCAGCCAGACTGGAAGCTCCTACAATGAGCAGTTCTTC. Translating it yields CASSQTGSSYNEQFF. Together with reference TRBV5-5 and TRBJ2-1, the CDR3 gives the full variable domain: DAGVTQSPTHLIKTRGQQVTLRCSPISGHKSVSWYQQVLGQGPQFIFQYYEKEERGRGNFPDRFSARQFPNYSSELNVNALLLGDSALYLCASSQTGSSYNEQFFGPGTRLTVL.

The rearrangement links TRBV1 to TRBJ1-5. TRBV1 is assigned pseudogene status. This CDR3 has 16 residues. The CDR3 DNA sequence: TGCACCAGCAGCCAACACCGACTCTATAGCAATCAGCCCCAGCATTTT. This translates into CTSSQHRLYSNQPQHF.

Concerning this clone itself: A junction boundary mismatches the germline segment, possibly from a read error. The gene calls are TRBV6-5 and TRBJ1-1; 9 bases align to TRBD1. CDR3 length: 14 residues. CDR1 is MNHEY and CDR2 is SVGAGI in the germline V gene. CDR3 protein: CAGSPWTGDPEAFF. In DNA form, the CDR3 reads TGTGCCGGCAGCCCCTGGACAGGGGACCCTGAAGCTTTCTTT.